This T cell receptor beta chain stems from a study of a mutant IDH1 vaccine in newly diagnosed glioma. On the study more broadly: Initiation of the vaccine course occurred 4-6 weeks after radiotherapy alone, or alongside temozolomide cycles. Patients got radiotherapy, temozolomide, or both beforehand, and most got both. Treated patients had a mean age of 40.4 years and an approximately 62% male, around 40% female split. Findings and caveats of the study: Whatever changes occurred in top peripheral T cell clonotypes seemed unrelated to pseudoprogression.

Method: immunoSEQ multiplex PCR; TCRdb's copy keeps in-frame clones and lacks some. This table has under 150,000 clones, about 80% appearing once. For this clone: Its antigen is still unknown.

Time point here: week 11, during vaccination. Doses consisted of 300 ug of mutant IDH1 20-mer peptide each, paired with topical imiquimod. The germline V gene encodes CDR1 ENHRY and CDR2 SYGVKD. The length of the CDR3 is 13 residues. V lost 7 bases, J lost 6 bases, and 13 bases lay in between. The chain links TRBV10-3 to TRBJ1-5; D might be TRBD1 (6 bases). Specimen: PBMCs, collected from a glioma patient whose treatment included an IDH1 peptide vaccine. The receptor's source is a man aged 35 to 55 with glioma. The CDR3 reads CAINRDFTQPQHF. As DNA, the CDR3 is TGTGCCATCAACAGGGACTTCACTCAGCCCCAGCATTTT.